Below are 10 T cell receptor beta chains sequenced from a single sample in a study of cytomegalovirus exposure and HLA in healthy donors. Use of 60 Vbeta and 13 Jbeta primers characterized the PCR. Profiled with immunoSEQ multiplex PCR; TCRdb holds only in-frame clones, not every one. The top ten clones hold 2% of a sample with roughly 76,000 clones, 80% to 90% of them seen once. Sequenced sample: PBMCs. Receptor source: a woman younger than 45 in good health and CMV-seronegative.

The chain couples TRBV5-1 to TRBJ2-5; D is unresolved. The CDR3 sequence is 13 residues long. V was cut by 1 base and J by 1 base, with 5 bases left in between. Per germline, CDR1 SGHRS and CDR2 YFSETQ. The CDR3 DNA is TGCGCCAGCAGCTTGCCCAGCCAAGAGACCCAGTACTTC. This encodes CASSLPSQETQYF. The complete variable domain, with remaining parts taken from reference TRBV5-1 and TRBJ2-5, reads KAGVTQTPRYLIKTRGQQVTLSCSPISGHRSVSWYQQTPGQGLQFLFEYFSETQRNKGNFPGRFSGRQFSNSRSEMNVSTLELGDSALYLCASSLPSQETQYFGPGTRLLVL.

The genes are TRBV7-9 and TRBJ2-7, with TRBD2 matching over 10 bases. Germline CDR1 is SEHNR and CDR2 is FQNEAQ (reference sequence). Trimming took 5 bases from V and 5 from J; bases not matched to a gene: 12. The CDR3 length is 16 residues. The CDR3 loop reads CASSGPLAGDIHEQYF. CDR3 bases: TGTGCCAGCAGCGGTCCCCTAGCGGGAGATATCCACGAGCAGTACTTC.

This chain uses TRBV5-1 with TRBJ2-2; 8 positions agree with TRBD2. J was trimmed by 3 bases and V by 7 bases; bases with no gene match: 8. CDR1 and CDR2 (germline): SGHRS, YFSETQ. There are 15 residues in the CDR3. CDR3 loop: CASLGASGYTGELFF. CDR3 sequence (DNA): TGCGCCAGCTTAGGGGCTAGCGGGTACACCGGGGAGCTGTTTTTT.

This rearrangement joins TRBV11-1 to TRBJ2-3, with TRBD2 matching 12 bases. The V gene end was trimmed by 5 bases and the J gene end by 2 bases; junction bases not matched to a gene: 5. In germline, CDR1 is SGHAT, CDR2 FQDESV (reference sequence). The CDR3 spans 16 residues. For the CDR3, the DNA is TGTGCCAGCAGCCCGCGGACTAGCGGGAACACAGATACGCAGTATTTT. Residues: CASSPRTSGNTDTQYF.

The chain recombines TRBV27 with TRBJ2-3; D remains unclear. The V end was cut by 5 bases, the J end by 6 bases, with 12 bases between. The CDR3 is 13 residues long. Germline V gene sequence: CDR1 MNHEY, CDR2 SMNVEV (reference sequence). CDR3 DNA sequence: TGTGCCAGCAGTGTAGACCCGCGGGATACGCAGTATTTT. It is translated as CASSVDPRDTQYF.

The chain combines TRBV4-2 with TRBJ2-1; 11 bases agree with TRBD2. CDR1 and CDR2 from the germline V gene are LGHNA and YNFKEQ. V shed 2 bases, J shed 5 bases, and the junction held 17 bases outside the gene matches. This CDR3 is built from 20 residues. CDR3 sequence reads: CASSQTPGTSGIYLNNEQFF. CDR3 bases: TGTGCCAGCAGCCAAACCCCCGGGACTAGCGGTATATACCTTAACAATGAGCAGTTCTTC.

The chain is built from TRBV5-1 and TRBJ1-1; 7 positions agree with TRBD1. The V gene end was trimmed by 4 bases and the J gene end by 1 base; junction bases not matched to a gene: 4. This CDR3 is built from 14 residues. The germline CDR1 and CDR2 sequences are SGHRS and YFSETQ. CDR3 bases: TGCGCCAGCAGCGTGGGACAGACGAACACTGAAGCTTTCTTT. It is translated as CASSVGQTNTEAFF.

The CDR3 DNA reads as TGTGCCAGCAGCGTAGAGTCAGGTGGGGACTTATACACAGATACGCAGTATTTT. Translation: CASSVESGGDLYTDTQYF. The V call is TRBV9, the J call TRBJ2-3, with a weak D call TRBD2 (6 bases). The germline CDR1 and CDR2 sequences are SGDLS and YYNGEE. V was trimmed by 0 bases and J by 2 bases, leaving 19 bases between them. The CDR3 consists of 18 residues. Complete variable domain (other parts from reference TRBV9 and TRBJ2-3): DSGVTQTPKHLITATGQRVTLRCSPRSGDLSVYWYQQSLDQGLQFLIQYYNGEERAKGNILERFSAQQFPDLHSELNLSSLELGDSALYFCASSVESGGDLYTDTQYFGPGTRLTVL.

The J gene is TRBJ1-1, the V gene TRBV5-4; D gene ambiguous. The germline gives CDR1 SGHNT, CDR2 YYREEE (reference sequence). This CDR3 comprises 11 residues. V lost 4 bases and J lost 3, with 4 bases in between. CDR3 coding DNA: TGTGCCAGCAGCCTCGACACTGAAGCTTTCTTT. This codes for CASSLDTEAFF.

The gene calls are TRBV28 and TRBJ2-7; D unresolved. V lost 4 bases to trimming and J lost 5 bases, with 6 bases between them. The CDR3 spans 11 residues. Germline V gives CDR1 MDHEN, CDR2 SYDVKM. This CDR3 is CASSYADEQYF. The CDR3 DNA reads TGTGCCAGCAGTTATGCGGACGAGCAGTACTTC.